The clone carrying this T cell receptor (beta chain) was recorded at least ten times. Its target is unknown. The germline gives CDR1 SEHNR, CDR2 FQNEAQ (reference sequence). J lost 1 base, V lost 5 bases, and 6 bases had no gene match. This CDR3 contains 16 residues. These data originate in a study of T cell repertoires in cytomegalovirus infection. Study as a whole: Alongside well-studied HLA-B-restricted CMV epitopes, recently identified HLA-C-restricted CMV epitopes were also used. Signatures in public TCR beta sequences pointed to both CMV infection and matching HLA type.

In TCRdb, the reads were re-called with MiXCR into one record per CDR3 protein. The sample holds some 940,000 distinct CDR3 sequences, roughly 31% seen once. Notes on the study in general: What dominated the ex vivo response were HLA-C-restricted CMV-specific TCR beta clonotypes.

The sequence was obtained from a human donor in good health (CMV status not recorded). Some clones in this sample may be carry-over from other donors' samples. V is TRBV7-9 and J is TRBJ2-5; 11 bases match TRBD2. The sequenced sample was cultured CD8+ T cells from PBMCs, obtained from culture after CMV antigen stimulation. CDR3 protein: CASSPPTSGGQETQYF. The CDR3 nucleotides are TGTGCCAGCAGCCCACCTACTAGCGGGGGCCAAGAGACCCAGTACTTC.